The entry below describes one T cell receptor (beta chain). Its antigen is undetermined. This entry belongs to a study of blood T cells in healthy people across ages. Study-wide findings and caveats: Naive T cell percentage showed a strong correlation with the diversity of TCR beta. Per million T cells, TCR beta diversity dropped roughly linearly as age increased.

Per germline, CDR1 SQVTM and CDR2 ANQGSEA. Trimming removed 6 bases from V and 2 bases from J, with 10 bases in between. The CDR3 extends over 12 amino acids. With a J-beta primer mix and a sample-barcoded 5' primer, a second PCR ran about 7 to 12 cycles. MiXCR was run by TCRdb on the 5' RACE reads, yielding one entry per CDR3 protein. This table has roughly 1,100,000 distinct CDR3 sequences, 25% appearing once. These same data were also listed under a study on T cells of mothers and their children.

The sequence came from a girl aged 2-10 years in good health. Sequenced: blood. The rearrangement uses TRBV29-1 and TRBJ1-1; D is possibly TRBD1 (6 bases). The CDR3 DNA reads as TGCAGCGTAGTGACAGGTAACACTGAAGCTTTCTTT. Protein: CSVVTGNTEAFF.